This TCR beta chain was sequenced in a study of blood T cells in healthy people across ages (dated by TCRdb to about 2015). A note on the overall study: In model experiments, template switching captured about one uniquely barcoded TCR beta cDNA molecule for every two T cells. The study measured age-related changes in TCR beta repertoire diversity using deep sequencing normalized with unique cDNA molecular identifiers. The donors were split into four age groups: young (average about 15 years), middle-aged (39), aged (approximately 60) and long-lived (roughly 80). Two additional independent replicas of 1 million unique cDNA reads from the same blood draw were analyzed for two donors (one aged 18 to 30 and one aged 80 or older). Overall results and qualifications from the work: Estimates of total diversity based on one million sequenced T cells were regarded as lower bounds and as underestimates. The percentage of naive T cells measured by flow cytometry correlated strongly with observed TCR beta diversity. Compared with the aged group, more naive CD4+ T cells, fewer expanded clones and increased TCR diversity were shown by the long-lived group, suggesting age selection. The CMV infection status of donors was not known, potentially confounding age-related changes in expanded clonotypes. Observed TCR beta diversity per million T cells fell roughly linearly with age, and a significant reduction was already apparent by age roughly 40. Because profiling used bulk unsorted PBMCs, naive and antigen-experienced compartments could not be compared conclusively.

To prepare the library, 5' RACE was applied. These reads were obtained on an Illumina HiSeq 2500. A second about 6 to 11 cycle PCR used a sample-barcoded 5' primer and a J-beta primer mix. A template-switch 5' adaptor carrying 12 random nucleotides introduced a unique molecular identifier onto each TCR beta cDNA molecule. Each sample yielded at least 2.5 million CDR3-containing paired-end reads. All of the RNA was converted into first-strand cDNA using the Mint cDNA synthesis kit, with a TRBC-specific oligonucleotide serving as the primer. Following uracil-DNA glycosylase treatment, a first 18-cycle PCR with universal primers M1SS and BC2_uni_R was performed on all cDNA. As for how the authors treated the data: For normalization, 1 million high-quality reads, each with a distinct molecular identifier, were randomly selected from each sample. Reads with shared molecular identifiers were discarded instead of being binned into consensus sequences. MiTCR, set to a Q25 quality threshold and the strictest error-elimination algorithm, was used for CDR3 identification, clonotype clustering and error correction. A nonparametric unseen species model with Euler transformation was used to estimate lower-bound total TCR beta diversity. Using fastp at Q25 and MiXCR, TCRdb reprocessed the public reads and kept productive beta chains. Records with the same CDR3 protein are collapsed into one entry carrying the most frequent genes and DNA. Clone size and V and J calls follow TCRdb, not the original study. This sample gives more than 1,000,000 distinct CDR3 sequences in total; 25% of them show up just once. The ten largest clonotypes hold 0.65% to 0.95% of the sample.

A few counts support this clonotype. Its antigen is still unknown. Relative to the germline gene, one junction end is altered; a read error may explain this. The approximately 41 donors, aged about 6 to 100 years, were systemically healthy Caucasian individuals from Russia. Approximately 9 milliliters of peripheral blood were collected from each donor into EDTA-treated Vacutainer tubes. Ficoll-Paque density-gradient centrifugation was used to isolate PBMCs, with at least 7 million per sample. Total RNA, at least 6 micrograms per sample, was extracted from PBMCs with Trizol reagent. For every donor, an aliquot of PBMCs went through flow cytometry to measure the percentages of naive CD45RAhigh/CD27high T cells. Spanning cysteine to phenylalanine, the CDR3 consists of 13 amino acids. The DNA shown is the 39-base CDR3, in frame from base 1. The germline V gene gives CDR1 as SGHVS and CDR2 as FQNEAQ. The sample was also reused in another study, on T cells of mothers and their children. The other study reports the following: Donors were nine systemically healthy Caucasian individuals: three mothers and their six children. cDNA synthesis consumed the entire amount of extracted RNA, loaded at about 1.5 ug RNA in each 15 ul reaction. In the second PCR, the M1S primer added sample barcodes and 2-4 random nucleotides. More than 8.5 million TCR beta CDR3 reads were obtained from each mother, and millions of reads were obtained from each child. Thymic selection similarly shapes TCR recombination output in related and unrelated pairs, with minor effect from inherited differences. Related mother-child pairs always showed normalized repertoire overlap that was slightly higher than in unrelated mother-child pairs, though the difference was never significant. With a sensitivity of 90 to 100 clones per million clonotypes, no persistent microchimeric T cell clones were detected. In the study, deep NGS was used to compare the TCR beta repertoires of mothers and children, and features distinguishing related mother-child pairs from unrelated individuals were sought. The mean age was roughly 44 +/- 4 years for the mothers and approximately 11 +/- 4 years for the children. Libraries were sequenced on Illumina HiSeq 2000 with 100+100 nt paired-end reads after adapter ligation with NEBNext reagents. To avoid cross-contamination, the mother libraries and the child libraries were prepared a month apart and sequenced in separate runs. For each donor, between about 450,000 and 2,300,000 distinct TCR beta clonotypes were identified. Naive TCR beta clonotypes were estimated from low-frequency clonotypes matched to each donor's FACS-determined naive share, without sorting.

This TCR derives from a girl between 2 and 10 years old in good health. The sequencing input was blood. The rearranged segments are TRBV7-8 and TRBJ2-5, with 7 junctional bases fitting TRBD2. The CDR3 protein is CASSLSPGTNLLF. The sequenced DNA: TGTGCCAGCAGCTTATCTCCCGGGACTAATCTCCTCTTC.